This entry lists 18 T cell receptor beta chains sequenced from one sample in a study of CD8 T cells in Susac syndrome. After extraction with the RNeasy kit, roughly 0.45 to 1 ug of the RNA was reverse transcribed using random hexamers. Via MiXCR, TCRdb re-called the immunoSEQ multiplex PCR reads, giving one row per CDR3 protein. The table records under 200,000 distinct CDR3 sequences, over 85% of them present only once. Material: CD4+ T cells from PBMCs. These TCRs come from a human donor in good health.

The CDR3 loop is CSAPSYSNQPQHF. The CDR3 coding sequence is TGCAGTGCGCCAAGTTATAGCAATCAGCCCCAGCATTTT. The chain joins TRBV20-1 to TRBJ1-5; no definite D call. CDR1 DFQATT and CDR2 SNEGSKA come from the germline V gene (reference sequence). V was trimmed by 6 bases and J by 0 bases, leaving 9 bases between them. CDR3 length: 13 amino acids.

The genes are TRBV7-3 and TRBJ1-2, with 11 bases fitting TRBD1. This CDR3 has 15 amino acids. Germline lookup yields CDR1 SGHTA and CDR2 FQGTGA. V shed 5 bases, J shed 4 bases, and the junction held 6 bases outside the gene matches. CDR3 nucleotide sequence: TGTGCCAGCAGCCGGACAGGGGGCGCCCGCTATGGCTACACCTTC. Protein: CASSRTGGARYGYTF.

This chain connects TRBV29-1 to TRBJ2-7; tentatively, D is TRBD2 (5 bases). Trimming stripped 6 bases from V and 0 bases from J, with 15 bases between. The CDR3 loop spans 14 amino acids. The V gene's germline CDR1 is SQVTM and CDR2 ANQGSEA. CDR3 loop: CSVVTSYGSYEQYF. The CDR3 bases are TGCAGCGTCGTTACTAGTTACGGCTCCTACGAGCAGTACTTC.

The rearrangement joins TRBV6-2 or TRBV6-3 to TRBJ1-6, with 7 positions matching TRBD1. Germline V gene lookup returns CDR1 MNHEY and CDR2 SVGEGT. The V segment lost 11 bases and the J segment 7 bases; nucleotides outside the gene matches: 8. This CDR3 comprises 13 residues. CDR3 sequence: CASNRGRNSPLHF. CDR3 in DNA: TGTGCCTCCAACAGGGGACGAAATTCACCCCTCCACTTT.

The chain is built from TRBV7-8 and TRBJ2-7, with D perhaps TRBD2 (6 bases). The CDR3 runs to 14 residues. V was cut by 0 bases and J by 3 bases, with 9 bases left in between. Germline V gene data show CDR1 as SGHVS and CDR2 as FQNEAQ. The CDR3, as DNA: TGTGCCAGCAGCTTAGCTGGGGGGATCTACGAGCAGTACGTC. Protein: CASSLAGGIYEQYV.

The chain employs TRBV29-1 and TRBJ1-1; no clear D gene. The germline gives CDR1 SQVTM, CDR2 ANQGSEA. The CDR3 spans 13 residues. Trimming removed 4 bases at V and 4 bases at J, with 13 bases between. CDR3 bases: TGCAGCGTTGTCGGCAGCCCCCTCACTGAAGCTTTCTTT. Its translation: CSVVGSPLTEAFF.

The chain employs TRBV29-1 and TRBJ1-1; a possible D gene is TRBD1 (6 bases). The CDR3 covers 13 residues. Germline CDR1 reads SQVTM; CDR2 reads ANQGSEA. Trimming removed 7 bases from V and 5 bases from J, with 17 bases in between. CDR3 sequence (DNA): TGCAGCGCCGGACAGACTGACCTGACTGAAGCTTTCTTT. Amino acids: CSAGQTDLTEAFF.

The chain uses TRBV14 and TRBJ2-3; D is ambiguous. The CDR3 covers 16 residues. V shed 0 bases and J shed 0 bases, with 10 bases lying between them. CDR1 SGHDN and CDR2 FVKESK come from the germline V gene. The CDR3 loop is CASSQDIGGSTDTQYF. The CDR3 nucleotides read TGTGCCAGCAGCCAAGATATCGGCGGAAGCACAGATACGCAGTATTTT.

The V call is TRBV6-2 or TRBV6-3, the J call TRBJ1-2; no clear D gene. The CDR3 has 13 amino acids. The germline CDR1 and CDR2 sequences are MNHEY and SVGEGT. The V gene lost 2 bases and the J gene lost 8 bases, with 12 bases spanning the gap. CDR3 DNA: TGTGCCAGCAGTTACCGGGCGGGCCACGGCTACACCTTC. Its protein product is CASSYRAGHGYTF.

The J gene is TRBJ2-7, the V gene TRBV5-6; 9 bases line up with TRBD1. J gave up 7 bases and V 3 bases, and 5 bases lay outside the gene matches. The CDR3 has 13 amino acids. Germline V CDR1 and CDR2: SGHDT, YYEEEE. CDR3 protein: CASSWTGAREQYV. In DNA form, the CDR3 reads TGTGCCAGCAGCTGGACAGGGGCCCGGGAGCAGTACGTC.

V and J are TRBV20-1 and TRBJ1-2; unclear D gene. Per the germline V gene, CDR1 is DFQATT and CDR2 is SNEGSKA (reference sequence). The CDR3 runs to 12 residues. Trimming cost V 0 bases and J 7 bases, with 9 bases left between them. The CDR3 loop reads CSARDQTAGYTF. The DNA for the CDR3 is TGCAGTGCTAGAGATCAAACGGCTGGCTACACCTTC.

This chain links TRBV20-1 with TRBJ2-7; 11 bases map to TRBD2. Germline-derived CDR1 and CDR2 are DFQATT and SNEGSKA (reference sequence). CDR3 length: 14 amino acids. The V gene end was trimmed by 6 bases and the J gene end by 0 bases; junction bases not matched to a gene: 4. Here the CDR3 reads CSAPGLAASYEQYF. The DNA of the CDR3 is TGCAGTGCGCCGGGACTAGCGGCCTCCTACGAGCAGTACTTC.

In the case of this clonotype: The junction differs from germline at one of its ends, possibly a read error. The chain couples TRBV7-3 to TRBJ2-6; D perhaps matches TRBD1 (6 bases). The CDR3 contains 16 residues. Germline V gene sequence: CDR1 SGHTA, CDR2 FQGTGA. CDR3 protein: CASSLNRASAANVLTF. CDR3 nucleotides: TGTGCCAGCAGCTTAAACAGGGCCTCTGCGGCCAACGTCCTGACTTTC.

V and J are TRBV24-1 and TRBJ2-6; TRBD1 matches 8 bases. The CDR3 length is 18 residues. CDR1 and CDR2 from the germline V gene are KGHDR and SFDVKD. V was pared by 7 bases and J by 0 bases, with 10 bases of the junction left unmatched. The CDR3 loop reads CATSARTGTSSGANVLTF. CDR3 nucleotides: TGTGCCACCAGCGCCCGGACAGGGACGAGCTCTGGGGCCAACGTCCTGACTTTC.

V is TRBV20-1 and J is TRBJ2-2; TRBD2 is a possible D gene (7 bases). The CDR3 runs 15 residues. Germline V CDR1 and CDR2: DFQATT, SNEGSKA (reference sequence). V lost 0 bases and J 2 bases, leaving 10 bases between the germline ends. The CDR3 loop reads CSARDAGANTGELFF. The CDR3 region has the DNA TGCAGTGCTAGAGATGCGGGGGCTAACACCGGGGAGCTGTTTTTT.

The chain combines TRBV6-6 with TRBJ1-2; D is uncertain. Trimming cost V 6 bases and J 8 bases, with 10 bases left between them. This CDR3 is built from 11 residues. Germline-derived CDR1 and CDR2 are MNHNY and SVGAGI (reference sequence). The DNA for the CDR3 is TGTGCCAGCAGGCTCTCGGGAGGCTACACCTTC. Its protein product is CASRLSGGYTF.

This clonotype has just one count. The chain has TRBV9 and TRBJ2-6; D uncertain. CDR3 length: 15 residues. Looked up from germline, CDR1 is SGDLS and CDR2 is YYNGEE. V was pared by 2 bases and J by 0 bases, with 6 bases between. The CDR3 DNA is TGTGCCAGCAGCGTCGAAATCTCTGGGGCCAACGTCCTGACTTTC. Its translation is CASSVEISGANVLTF. The full variable domain, completed using reference TRBV9 and TRBJ2-6, is DSGVTQTPKHLITATGQRVTLRCSPRSGDLSVYWYQQSLDQGLQFLIQYYNGEERAKGNILERFSAQQFPDLHSELNLSSLELGDSALYFCASSVEISGANVLTFGAGSRLTVL.

The chain couples TRBV28 to TRBJ2-3; D ambiguous. The CDR3 consists of 12 residues. Trimming left V 3 bases short and J 11 bases short, with 12 bases between. Per germline, CDR1 MDHEN and CDR2 SYDVKM. CDR3 in DNA: TGTGCCAGCAGTTTGGGGAATACGGGGCAGTATTTT. Amino acid sequence: CASSLGNTGQYF.